The present T cell receptor (beta chain) was sequenced within a study of cytomegalovirus exposure and HLA in healthy donors. This table comes from immunoSEQ multiplex PCR, and its TCRdb copy is limited to in-frame clones, with some not included. The data show 50,000 to 65,000 clones, 89% seen once. As for this clone: The antigen is unknown.

Germline CDR1 and CDR2: SQVTM and ANQGSEA. The CDR3 consists of 12 residues. V lost 6 bases, J lost 6 bases, and 6 bases stayed unmatched. Study-wide points: Subsequent analysis showed first-cohort TCR clusters tending to co-occur in 120 or so validation repertoires.

The receptor was isolated from a woman aged 18-29 years in good health and CMV-seronegative. Sample: PBMCs. V is TRBV29-1 and J is TRBJ2-3; 7 bases fit TRBD1. The CDR3 region has the DNA TGCAGCGTAGGGCAGGGGGTGGATACGCAGTATTTT. The encoded protein is CSVGQGVDTQYF.